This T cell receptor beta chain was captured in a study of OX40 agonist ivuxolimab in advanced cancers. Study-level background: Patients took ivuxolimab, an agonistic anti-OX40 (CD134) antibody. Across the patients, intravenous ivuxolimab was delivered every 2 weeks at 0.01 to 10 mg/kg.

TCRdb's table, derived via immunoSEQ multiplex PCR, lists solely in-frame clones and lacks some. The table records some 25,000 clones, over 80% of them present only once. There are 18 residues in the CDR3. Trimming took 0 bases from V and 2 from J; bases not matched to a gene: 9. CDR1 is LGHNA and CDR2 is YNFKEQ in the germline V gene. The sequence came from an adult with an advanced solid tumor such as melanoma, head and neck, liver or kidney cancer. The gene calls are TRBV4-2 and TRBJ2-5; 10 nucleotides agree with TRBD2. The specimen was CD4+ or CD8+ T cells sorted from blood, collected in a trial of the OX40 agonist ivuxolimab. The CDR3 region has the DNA TGTGCCAGCAGCCAAGAGGCAGCGGGGGGGCTAGAACAAGAGACCCAGTACTTC. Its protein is CASSQEAAGGLEQETQYF.